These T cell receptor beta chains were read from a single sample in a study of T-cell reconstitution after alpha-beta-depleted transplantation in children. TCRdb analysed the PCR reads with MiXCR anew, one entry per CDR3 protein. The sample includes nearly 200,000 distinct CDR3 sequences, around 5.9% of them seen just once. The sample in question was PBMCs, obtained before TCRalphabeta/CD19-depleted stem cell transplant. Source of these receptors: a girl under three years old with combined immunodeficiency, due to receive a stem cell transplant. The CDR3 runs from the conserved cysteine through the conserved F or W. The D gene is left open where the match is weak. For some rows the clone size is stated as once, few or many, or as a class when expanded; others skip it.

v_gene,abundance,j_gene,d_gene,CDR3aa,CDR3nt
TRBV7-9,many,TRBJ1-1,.,CASSLREAFF,TGTGCCAGCAGCTTGCGTGAAGCTTTCTTT
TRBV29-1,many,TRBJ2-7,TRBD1,CSVEVRDSPTYEQYF,TGCAGCGTTGAAGTAAGGGACAGTCCTACCTACGAGCAGTACTTC
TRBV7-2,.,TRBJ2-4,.,CASSPGGIAKNIQYF,TGTGCCAGCAGCCCCGGTGGGATAGCCAAAAACATTCAGTACTTC
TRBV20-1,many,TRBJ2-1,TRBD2,CSAGTSGFLGNEQFF,TGCAGTGCTGGGACTAGCGGCTTCCTGGGGAATGAGCAGTTCTTC
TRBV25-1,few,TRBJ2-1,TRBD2,CASSGGTSVSEQFF,TGTGCCAGCAGTGGGGGGACTAGCGTTTCTGAGCAGTTCTTC
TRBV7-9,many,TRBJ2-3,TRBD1,CASSHRTGQGAQDTQYF,TGTGCCAGCAGCCACCGCACGGGACAGGGGGCTCAAGATACGCAGTATTTT
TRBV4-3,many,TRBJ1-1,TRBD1,CASSQTWTGGTEAFF,TGCGCCAGCAGCCAGACTTGGACAGGGGGCACTGAAGCTTTCTTT
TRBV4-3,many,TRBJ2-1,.,CASSQDSGVEQFF,TGCGCCAGCAGCCAAGATTCGGGGGTGGAGCAGTTCTTC
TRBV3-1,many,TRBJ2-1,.,CASSQQNRALDEQFF,TGTGCCAGCAGCCAACAGAACAGGGCTTTGGATGAGCAGTTCTTC
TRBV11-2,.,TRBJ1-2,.,CASSVTGNYGYTF,TGTGCCAGCAGCGTCACAGGAAACTATGGCTACACCTTC
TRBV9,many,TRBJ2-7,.,CASSVGTAGEQYF,TGTGCCAGCAGCGTAGGCACTGCAGGCGAGCAGTACTTC
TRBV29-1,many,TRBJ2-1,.,CSVEPLQGSRNNEQFF,TGCAGCGTTGAACCTCTACAGGGTTCAAGAAACAATGAGCAGTTCTTC
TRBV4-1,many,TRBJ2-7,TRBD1,CASSLFGGQGSSYEQYF,TGCGCCAGCAGCCTATTCGGTGGACAGGGGAGCTCCTACGAGCAGTACTTC
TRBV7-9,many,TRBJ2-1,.,CASSFGQGNYNEQFF,TGTGCCAGCAGCTTCGGGCAGGGTAACTACAATGAGCAGTTCTTC
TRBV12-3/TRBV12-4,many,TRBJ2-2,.,CASSLVKDTGELFF,TGTGCCAGCAGTTTAGTCAAGGATACCGGGGAGCTGTTTTTT
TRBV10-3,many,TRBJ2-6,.,CAITGPGANVLTF,TGTGCCATCACGGGACCTGGGGCCAACGTCCTGACTTTC
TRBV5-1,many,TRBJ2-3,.,CASSLTSPDTQYF,TGCGCCAGCAGTTTGACTAGTCCAGATACGCAGTATTTT
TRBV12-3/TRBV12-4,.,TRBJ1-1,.,CASSLIGPYRGNTEAFF,TGTGCCAGCAGTTTGATCGGTCCCTATCGAGGGAACACTGAAGCTTTCTTT
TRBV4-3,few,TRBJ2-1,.,CASSQEGRARSSYNEQFF,TGCGCCAGCAGCCAAGAGGGCAGGGCCCGTAGCTCCTACAATGAGCAGTTCTTC
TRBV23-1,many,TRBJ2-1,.,CASSQVEGAADYSPHDEQFF,TGCGCCAGCAGTCAAGTTGAGGGGGCCGCGGACTACAGTCCGCACGATGAGCAGTTCTTC
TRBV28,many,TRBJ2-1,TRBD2,CASSSPGTSGGAGNDEQFF,TGTGCCAGCAGTTCGCCCGGGACTAGCGGGGGGGCTGGAAATGATGAGCAGTTCTTC
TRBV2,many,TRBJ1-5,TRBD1,CASSESLKGAGNQPQHF,TGTGCCAGCAGTGAGAGTCTTAAGGGGGCCGGCAATCAGCCCCAGCATTTT
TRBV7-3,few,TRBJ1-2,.,CASSLSGGGGYTF,TGTGCCAGCAGCTTAAGCGGGGGCGGCGGCTACACCTTC
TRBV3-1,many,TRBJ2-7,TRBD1,CASSQGQGAREQYF,TGTGCCAGCAGCCAAGGGCAGGGGGCAAGGGAGCAGTACTTC
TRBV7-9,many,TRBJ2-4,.,CASSGGGGWYF,TGTGCCAGCAGCGGGGGAGGAGGGTGGTACTTC
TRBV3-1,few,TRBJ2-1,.,CACSQVPGQGPYNEQFF,TGTGCCTGCAGCCAAGTGCCTGGGCAGGGACCCTACAATGAGCAGTTCTTC
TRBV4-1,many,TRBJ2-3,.,CASSQGPREAEDPQYF,TGCGCCAGCAGCCAAGGACCTAGGGAGGCGGAGGATCCGCAGTATTTT
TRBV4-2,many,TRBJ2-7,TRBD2,CASSLYLLTSGSVYEQYF,TGTGCCAGCAGCCTATACCTCCTGACTAGCGGGAGTGTCTACGAGCAGTACTTC
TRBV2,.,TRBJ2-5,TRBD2,CASSEARRASGRSGETQYF,TGTGCCAGCAGTGAAGCGCGGAGGGCTAGCGGGCGCTCAGGGGAGACCCAGTACTTC
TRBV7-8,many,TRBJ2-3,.,CASSLIGGGTDTQYF,TGTGCCAGCAGCTTAATAGGGGGAGGGACAGATACGCAGTATTTT
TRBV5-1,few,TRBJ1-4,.,CASSGEDSPGGKLFF,TGCGCCAGCAGCGGAGAGGACAGCCCCGGCGGGAAACTGTTTTTT
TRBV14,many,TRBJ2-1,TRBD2,CASSRRPAGGSEQFF,TGTGCCAGCAGCCGGAGGCCAGCGGGAGGGTCCGAGCAGTTCTTC
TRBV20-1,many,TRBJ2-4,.,CSARAGYRAGTKNIQYF,TGCAGTGCTCGAGCGGGCTACAGGGCGGGAACCAAAAACATTCAGTACTTC
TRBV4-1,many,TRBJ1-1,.,CASSQPDGPTEAFF,TGCGCCAGCAGCCAACCGGACGGACCCACTGAAGCTTTCTTT
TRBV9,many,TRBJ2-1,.,CASSVVYGDSYNEQFF,TGTGCCAGCAGCGTAGTGTATGGTGACTCCTACAATGAGCAGTTCTTC
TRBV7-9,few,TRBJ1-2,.,CASSLPGSGYGYTF,TGTGCCAGCAGCTTACCAGGCTCGGGCTATGGCTACACCTTC
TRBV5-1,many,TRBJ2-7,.,CASSIVEISYEQYF,TGCGCCAGCAGCATAGTGGAGATCTCCTACGAGCAGTACTTC
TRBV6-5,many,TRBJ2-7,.,CASSYSVVPSFYEQYF,TGTGCCAGCAGTTACTCAGTTGTACCCTCCTTCTACGAGCAGTACTTC
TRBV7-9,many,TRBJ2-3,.,CASSLDQTSYIDTQYF,TGTGCCAGCAGCTTAGACCAGACGTCTTACATCGATACGCAGTATTTT
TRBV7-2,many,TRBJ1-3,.,CASRPGGSSGNTIYF,TGTGCCAGCCGCCCGGGGGGGAGCTCTGGAAACACCATATATTTT
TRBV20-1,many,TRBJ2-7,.,CSASPSYEQYF,TGCAGTGCTAGTCCAAGCTACGAGCAGTACTTC
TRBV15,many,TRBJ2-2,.,CATSIVGGGELFF,TGTGCCACCAGCATCGTAGGGGGCGGGGAGCTGTTTTTT
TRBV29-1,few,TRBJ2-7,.,CSVVGGYSYEQYF,TGCAGCGTTGTTGGGGGCTATTCCTACGAGCAGTACTTC
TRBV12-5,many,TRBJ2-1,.,CASGLTYLREDYNEQFF,TGTGCTAGTGGCCTGACCTATCTAAGGGAAGACTACAATGAGCAGTTCTTC
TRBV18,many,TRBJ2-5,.,CASSPWASRETQYF,TGTGCCAGCTCACCTTGGGCTTCCCGAGAGACCCAGTACTTC
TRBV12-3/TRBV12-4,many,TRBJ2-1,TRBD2,CASSPETSGGASEQFF,TGTGCCAGCAGCCCCGAGACTAGCGGGGGGGCCAGTGAGCAGTTCTTC